The present T cell receptor beta chain was sequenced within a study of shared clonotypes between healthy human individuals. The assay used deep level. Genomic DNA belonging to each subset was distributed in equal measure over several immunoSEQ plates. Here immunoSEQ multiplex PCR was the method, and the copy in TCRdb shows in-frame clones only, minus some. The sample has around 1,000,000 clones; 70% to 80% are singletons. This clone appeared a single time. Looked up from germline, CDR1 is SGHDT and CDR2 is YYEEEE. Trimming removed 3 bases from V and 6 bases from J; junction bases left unmatched: 14. CDR3 length: 17 residues.

The specimen was memory CD4+ T cells from PBMCs. This sample's subset: CD45RA-negative fraction. The genes are TRBV5-6 and TRBJ2-1, with 8 bases that match TRBD2. The clonotype originates from a man in his late teens or twenties in good health. Some clones in this sample may be carry-over from other donors' samples. The CDR3 loop is CASSSILAGSSLNEQFF. CDR3 DNA: TGTGCCAGCAGCTCAATATTAGCGGGATCCTCTCTCAATGAGCAGTTCTTC.